Listed here are 14 T cell receptor beta chains from one sample, sequenced in a study of PD-1 blockade in classical Hodgkin lymphoma. Measured with immunoSEQ multiplex PCR; TCRdb has only the in-frame clones, and not every one. The sample lists some 64,000 clones; roughly nine tenths were seen once. Each and every patient relapsed after autologous stem cell transplantation, and patients got differing brentuximab vedotin exposure. This sample comprised peripheral blood mononuclear cells (PBMCs), obtained at baseline. These receptors were taken from a human donor with classical Hodgkin lymphoma.

This sequence joins TRBV2 and TRBJ2-3, with a possible D match to TRBD1 (5 bases). The germline V gene has CDR1 SNHLY and CDR2 FYNNEI. This CDR3 region has 13 residues. Trimming took off 7 bases at V and 4 bases at J, with 12 bases between the two ends. The CDR3 nucleotides read TGTGCCAGCAATAGAGACAGCCCAGATACGCAGTATTTT. As protein: CASNRDSPDTQYF. The whole variable domain, filled in from reference TRBV2 and TRBJ2-3, reads EPEVTQTPSHQVTQMGQEVILRCVPISNHLYFYWYRQILGQKVEFLVSFYNNEISEKSEIFDDQFSVERPDGSNFTLKIRSTKLEDSAMYFCASNRDSPDTQYFGPGTRLTVL.

The chain combines TRBV11-2 with TRBJ2-2; no firm D call. The germline CDR1 and CDR2 sequences are SGHAT and FQNNGV. The CDR3 runs to 13 residues. Trimming shortened V by 4 bases and J by 8 bases, and 11 bases separated the two germline ends. CDR3 in DNA: TGTGCCAGCAGCTCCCCGGATAGGGGGGAGCTGTTTTTT. It codes for CASSSPDRGELFF.

The V call is TRBV13, the J call TRBJ2-1; no definite D call. The germline gives CDR1 PRHDT, CDR2 FYEKMQ (reference sequence). With 2 bases removed from V and 7 bases from J, the gap between germline ends came to 21 bases. This CDR3 spans 17 amino acids. CDR3 bases: TGTGCCAGCAGCTTAAGCCAGAATAGGCCCCTTCTTAATGAGCAGTTCTTC. It translates to CASSLSQNRPLLNEQFF. Complete variable domain (other parts from reference TRBV13 and TRBJ2-1): AAGVIQSPRHLIKEKRETATLKCYPIPRHDTVYWYQQGPGQDPQFLISFYEKMQSDKGSIPDRFSAQQFSDYHSELNMSSLELGDSALYFCASSLSQNRPLLNEQFFGPGTRLTVL.

V usage is TRBV25-1 and J usage is TRBJ1-2; 8 positions agree with TRBD1. CDR1 is MGHDK, CDR2 SYGVNS, per germline. The trim removed 1 base at V and 0 bases at J, leaving 10 bases unmatched. This CDR3 region has 18 residues. CDR3 bases: TGTGCCAGCAGTGAATTCAGTCCCGAACAGGGGGCTAACTATGGCTACACCTTC. This encodes CASSEFSPEQGANYGYTF.

This chain uses TRBV10-3 with TRBJ2-1, with 8 bases lining up with TRBD2. This CDR3 has 14 residues. Losses at the gene ends were 5 bases for V and 5 bases for J; bases not matched to a gene: 5. Germline V lookup: CDR1 ENHRY, CDR2 SYGVKD. CDR3 bases: TGTGCCATCAGTCCCGGACTAGCTAACAATGAGCAGTTCTTC. Translation: CAISPGLANNEQFF.

The CDR3 reads CASSWGDTQYF. For the CDR3, the DNA is TGTGCCAGCAGCTGGGGAGATACGCAGTATTTT. This chain uses TRBV5-6 with TRBJ2-3; D gene uncertain. Deletions cut 3 bases from V and 5 bases from J, with 4 bases between. The CDR3 has 11 amino acids. Germline loops: CDR1 SGHDT, CDR2 YYEEEE.

The chain uses TRBV27 and TRBJ1-1; 7 bases map to TRBD1. Germline values: CDR1 MNHEY, CDR2 SMNVEV (reference sequence). The CDR3 is 12 residues long. Losses at the gene ends were 3 bases for V and 6 bases for J; bases not matched to a gene: 1. This chain's CDR3 is CASSFQGAEAFF. The CDR3 DNA reads TGTGCCAGCAGTTTTCAGGGGGCTGAAGCTTTCTTT.

DNA for the CDR3: TGTGCCAGCACCGGTAGATCCTACAATGAGCAGTTCTTC. Protein product: CASTGRSYNEQFF. The rearrangement uses TRBV27 and TRBJ2-1; D uncertain. The CDR3 is 13 residues long. V dropped 7 bases and J dropped 1 base, with 8 bases sitting between them. CDR1 and CDR2 from the germline V gene are MNHEY and SMNVEV (reference sequence).

J is TRBJ1-2 and V is TRBV20-1; TRBD1 agrees at 7 bases. V lost 3 bases and J lost 7; bases outside the gene matches: 2. CDR1 DFQATT and CDR2 SNEGSKA come from the germline V gene (reference sequence). The length of the CDR3 is 11 residues. The chain's CDR3 is CSASAGGGYTF. The CDR3 DNA follows: TGCAGTGCTAGTGCAGGGGGTGGCTACACCTTC.

This sequence joins TRBV12-5 and TRBJ2-7; a weak D match, TRBD1 (6 bases). The germline V gene has CDR1 LGHNT and CDR2 FRNRAP. V lost 6 bases, J lost 0 bases, and 15 bases lay in between. The CDR3 sequence is 15 residues long. CDR3 protein: CASGVTGTLSYEQYF. The CDR3, as DNA: TGTGCTAGTGGGGTGACCGGGACACTCTCCTACGAGCAGTACTTC.

V gene TRBV29-1 combines with J gene TRBJ2-1, with unresolved D. The CDR3 is 14 residues long. V gave up 8 bases and J gave up 1 base, with 15 bases separating them. Looked up from germline, CDR1 is SQVTM and CDR2 is ANQGSEA. CDR3 in DNA: TGCAGCACGTGTTCGGATTTTTCCTACAATGAGCAGTTCTTC. Translation gives CSTCSDFSYNEQFF.

As concerns this clone: The sample holds other DNA sequences that translate to the same CDR3. This chain connects TRBV4-1 to TRBJ2-7; possibly TRBD2 for D (5 bases). This CDR3 region has 14 residues. V lost 0 bases and J 5 bases, leaving 11 bases between the germline ends. CDR1 MGHRA and CDR2 YSYEKL come from the germline V gene. The CDR3 loop reads CASSQDGLSHEQYF. DNA of the CDR3: TGCGCCAGCAGCCAAGATGGACTTAGTCACGAGCAGTACTTC.

This CDR3 is CACTGLVLFF. The DNA for the CDR3 is TGTGCCTGTACGGGACTAGTCCTGTTCTTC. The V call is TRBV30, the J call TRBJ2-1, with 8 bases fitting TRBD2. Per germline, CDR1 GTSNPN and CDR2 SVGIG (reference sequence). There are 10 residues in the CDR3. J was trimmed by 15 bases and V by 6 bases; bases with no gene match: 7.

The gene calls are TRBV18 and TRBJ2-5; D call uncertain. V lost 6 bases and J 2 bases, leaving 4 bases between the germline ends. The germline V gene encodes CDR1 KGHSH and CDR2 LQKENI. The CDR3 runs to 11 residues. DNA of the CDR3: TGTGCCAGCTCGCTACAAGAGACCCAGTACTTC. It encodes CASSLQETQYF.